This T cell receptor (beta chain) emerged from a study of cytomegalovirus exposure and HLA in healthy donors. Primers for the PCR totalled 60 Vbeta and 13 Jbeta. Sequenced by immunoSEQ multiplex PCR; TCRdb stores in-frame clones only, minus some. The sample contains 90,000 to 100,000 clones, roughly three quarters of which appear only once. The CDR3 is 15 amino acids. In germline, CDR1 is MDHEN, CDR2 SYDVKM. The V and J ends lost 6 bases and 4 bases, in that order; junction bases with no gene match: 5. The study, taken as a whole, reports: An Asian-associated ancestry cluster reportedly showed fewer N-insertions than the approximately 670-donor mean in a later analysis. In the analysis, some V segments, TRBV6-2 and TRBV6-3 included, were excluded as indistinguishable.

To note about this clone: Its antigen is not identified.

The V gene is TRBV28, the J gene TRBJ2-7; 14 bases are shared with TRBD2. Sequencing input: PBMCs. This sequence was found in a woman aged 60 to 75 in good health and CMV-seropositive. CDR3 coding DNA: TGTGCCAGCAGCAGACTAGCGGGAGGGAGGTACGAGCAGTACTTC. It translates to CASSRLAGGRYEQYF.